The 14 T cell receptor beta chains listed next were all sequenced from one sample in a study of regulatory T cells in long-lasting Graves disease. Described time point: newly diagnosed GD, antithyroid drugs for less than 3 months. PBMCs were the source of the RNA used for TCR sequencing. Arm-PCR of CDR3 regions with iRepertoire HTBI primers generated TCR beta libraries. One entry per CDR3 protein, called by TCRdb with MiXCR from the multiplex PCR reads. The repertoire holds about 450,000 distinct CDR3 sequences, with 12% to 15% as singletons. The sample was also reused in another study, on T cells in Graves' hyperthyroidism and ophthalmopathy.

Sequences were derived from peripheral blood mononuclear cells (PBMCs), sampled at new diagnosis, from a patient treated with antithyroid drugs. These receptors were collected from a woman in her forties or fifties with Graves disease.

This clonotype showed up many times. J is TRBJ2-2 and V is TRBV6-1; 10 bases are shared with TRBD1. The CDR3 contains 15 residues. V shed 6 bases, J shed 7 bases, and the junction held 8 bases outside the gene matches. Germline loops: CDR1 MNHNS, CDR2 SASEGT. CDR3 residues: CASRWGTGEGGELFF. The CDR3 DNA sequence: TGTGCCAGCAGATGGGGGACAGGGGAGGGCGGGGAGCTGTTTTTT.

The table lists this clonotype with many counts. This chain uses TRBV12-3 or TRBV12-4 with TRBJ2-3, with 14 nucleotides matching TRBD2. The J segment lost 4 bases and the V segment lost 5 bases, leaving 14 bases of the junction unmatched. The CDR3 is 19 amino acids. CDR3 coding DNA: TGTGCCAGCAGTCCCGTGGGCGGGACTAGCGGGAGTTTGGCAGATACGCAGTATTTT. This codes for CASSPVGGTSGSLADTQYF.

V is TRBV5-1 and J is TRBJ2-1; D remains unclear. Near its end, the DNA agrees better with TRBJ2-5, so the J call may be wrong. This CDR3 is built from 13 residues. Germline V lookup: CDR1 SGHRS, CDR2 YFSETQ. In DNA form, the CDR3 reads TGCGCCAGCAGCTTGGGAGATCCGGAGACCCAGTACTTC. Its protein product is CASSLGDPETQYF.

The chain has TRBV6-2 or TRBV6-3 and TRBJ2-3; weak D call: TRBD2 (6 bases). The CDR3 runs to 13 residues. Trimming took off 5 bases at V and 5 bases at J, with 11 bases between the two ends. Germline CDR1 MNHEY, CDR2 SVGEGT. This CDR3 reads CASSVTRGDTQYF. The CDR3 DNA sequence: TGTGCCAGCAGTGTCACGCGGGGAGATACGCAGTATTTT.

This clonotype was found many times. The chain combines TRBV12-5 with TRBJ2-1, with 10 bases identical to TRBD2. Germline V gives CDR1 LGHNT, CDR2 FRNRAP. Trimming removed 3 bases from V and 2 bases from J; junction bases left unmatched: 19. The CDR3 totals 21 residues. CDR3: CASGLAPRTSGGTLTYNEQFF. The DNA for the CDR3 is TGTGCTAGTGGTTTAGCCCCGCGGACTAGCGGAGGCACCCTGACCTACAATGAGCAGTTCTTC. Together with reference TRBV12-5 and TRBJ2-1, the CDR3 gives the full variable domain: DARVTQTPRHKVTEMGQEVTMRCQPILGHNTVFWYRQTMMQGLELLAYFRNRAPLDDSGMPKDRFSAEMPDATLATLKIQPSEPRDSAVYFCASGLAPRTSGGTLTYNEQFFGPGTRLTVL.

This clonotype has ten or more counts. The chain combines TRBV28 with TRBJ2-1, with 8 bases identical to TRBD1. Per the germline V gene, CDR1 is MDHEN and CDR2 is SYDVKM. CDR3 length equals 15 residues. Trimming removed 5 bases from V and 10 bases from J; junction bases left unmatched: 13. DNA of the CDR3: TGTGCCAGCAGTAGATTGGTTGCAGGGGGCGACGAGCAGTTCTTC. Amino acid sequence: CASSRLVAGGDEQFF.

The chain uses TRBV5-1 and TRBJ2-1; D tentatively reads TRBD1 or TRBD2 (5 bases each). The CDR3 consists of 17 residues. Per the germline V gene, CDR1 is SGHRS and CDR2 is YFSETQ. The ends were cut back, 4 bases at V and 4 bases at J, with 21 bases in the middle. CDR3 sequence: CASSPSPPGRLYNEQFF. The CDR3 DNA reads TGCGCCAGCAGCCCCTCCCCCCCGGGACGGCTATACAATGAGCAGTTCTTC.

This clonotype was detected ten times or more. The chain combines TRBV3-1 with TRBJ1-6; D call uncertain. In germline, CDR1 is LGHDT, CDR2 YNNKEL (reference sequence). V shed 0 bases and J shed 10 bases, with 7 bases lying between them. This CDR3 contains 13 residues. Here the CDR3 reads CASSQDRGSPLHF. The CDR3 DNA is TGTGCCAGCAGCCAAGATCGCGGATCACCCCTCCACTTT.

Many counts were recorded for this clonotype. The chain links TRBV29-1 to TRBJ1-1; TRBD1 matches 11 bases. Germline CDR1 reads SQVTM; CDR2 reads ANQGSEA. J was trimmed by 8 bases and V by 6 bases; bases with no gene match: 5. The CDR3 covers 12 residues. CDR3 sequence reads: CSVDRGLGEAFF. DNA for the CDR3: TGCAGCGTGGACAGGGGGCTAGGGGAAGCTTTCTTT.

This clonotype was picked up many times. The chain has TRBV29-1 and TRBJ2-7; D might be TRBD2 (6 bases). Germline assignment: CDR1 SQVTM and CDR2 ANQGSEA. This CDR3 region has 15 residues. V lost 1 base and J lost 7, with 20 bases in between. The CDR3 loop reads CSVEGPGLPNREQYF. In DNA, the CDR3 is TGCAGCGTTGAAGGCCCGGGACTCCCCAACCGGGAGCAGTACTTC.

This clonotype was observed a handful of times. In DNA form, the CDR3 reads TGTGCCAGCTCTCCAAGCGGGAGGGCCACCAATGAGCAGTTCTTC. It yields the protein CASSPSGRATNEQFF. The chain is built from TRBV18 and TRBJ2-1; TRBD2 agrees at 10 bases. The CDR3 is 15 residues long. V was clipped by 6 bases and J by 6 bases; unmatched bases: 8. Germline CDR1 KGHSH, CDR2 LQKENI.

The chain is built from TRBV14 and TRBJ2-5; 7 bases map to TRBD2. CDR3 length equals 15 residues. Per germline, CDR1 SGHDN and CDR2 FVKESK. After removal of 1 base from V and 2 bases from J, the junction contained 4 bases not matched to a gene. In nucleotides, the CDR3 is TGTGCCAGCAGCCAAGTGTCTAGCGGTCAAGAGACCCAGTACTTC. This encodes CASSQVSSGQETQYF.

The V gene is TRBV10-3, the J gene TRBJ2-5; no firm D call. The CDR3 has 13 amino acids. The germline gives CDR1 ENHRY, CDR2 SYGVKD. V shed 0 bases and J shed 5 bases, with 7 bases lying between them. The CDR3 region has the DNA TGTGCCATCAGTGAGTCGTCTCAGGAGACCCAGTACTTC. Translation gives CAISESSQETQYF.

This clonotype was seen more than once but under ten times. J is TRBJ2-1 and V is TRBV5-1; D might be TRBD2 (5 bases). V shed 1 base and J shed 2 bases, with 10 bases lying between them. Per the germline V gene, CDR1 is SGHRS and CDR2 is YFSETQ. The CDR3 has 15 residues. The CDR3 DNA sequence: TGCGCCAGCAGCTTGAGAGCGGTTACCTACAATGAGCAGTTCTTC. This codes for CASSLRAVTYNEQFF.